The T cell receptor beta chain under discussion was sequenced for a study of blood T cells in healthy people across ages. Notes on this clonotype: Antigen specificity is unknown.

Together with a sample-barcoded 5' primer, a J-beta primer mix was included in a second PCR lasting about 7 to 11 cycles. Each single sample gave us at least 3 million CDR3-containing paired-end reads. One entry per CDR3 protein results from TCRdb running MiXCR on the 5' RACE reads. This table has about 1.4 million distinct CDR3 sequences, approximately 59% appearing once. Study-wide points: Unsorted PBMCs blocked a conclusive comparison of naive and antigen-experienced cells.

Sequencing was performed on blood. This receptor was taken from a man younger than 30 in good health.

CDR3 sequence (DNA): TGTGCCAGCGGCCCAGGGCTCACTGAAGCTTTCTTT. Translated, it gives CASGPGLTEAFF. The chain uses TRBV7-8 and TRBJ1-1; tentative D call: TRBD1 (5 bases). This CDR3 spans 12 amino acids. Per germline, CDR1 SGHVS and CDR2 FQNEAQ. V was trimmed by 8 bases and J by 4 bases, leaving 11 bases between them.